Listed below are T cell receptor beta chains from one sample, sequenced in a study of cytomegalovirus exposure and HLA in healthy donors. The repertoire was sequenced with immunoSEQ multiplex PCR; TCRdb's copy has only in-frame clones and lacks some. The sample records 95,000 to 150,000 clones, over 80% being singletons. The sequencing input was PBMCs. These receptors originate from a man in his fifties in good health and CMV-seronegative. The CDR3 runs from the conserved cysteine through the conserved F or W.

J | V | CDR3
TRBJ2-3 | TRBV11-3 | CASSSGLGYDTQYF
TRBJ2-7 | TRBV7-8 | CASSVGGAYEQYF
TRBJ2-5 | TRBV5-4 | CASSGASGGQETQYF
TRBJ2-2 | TRBV5-4 | CASSSWGGTGELFF
TRBJ1-1 | TRBV4-3 | CASRLTGNTEAFF
TRBJ2-1 | TRBV5-4 | CASSSLAGDVSYNEQFF
TRBJ2-2 | TRBV4-1 | CASSQDMDRGTGELFF
TRBJ1-2 | TRBV12-5 | CASGQTGTGIGGYTF
TRBJ1-2 | TRBV29-1 | CSVESGYGYTF
TRBJ2-7 | TRBV19 | CASGGTDYEQYF
TRBJ2-2 | TRBV6-1 | CASPRASTGELFF
TRBJ2-3 | TRBV12-5 | CASGRGGVVTDTQYF
TRBJ2-2 | TRBV7-3 | CASSVRAGELFF
TRBJ1-2 | TRBV5-1 | CASSIDRANYGYTF
TRBJ2-5 | TRBV6-5 | CASGPRQGAQETQYF
TRBJ2-3 | TRBV5-6 | CASSLPSVDTQYF
TRBJ1-4 | TRBV6-1 | CASSEARGFNEKLFF
- | TRBV7-6 | CASSSDRGNYEQYF
TRBJ1-2 | TRBV23-1 | CASSQSSGTGPNDYGYTF
TRBJ2-2 | TRBV21-1 | CASSTGRGLGGELFF
TRBJ1-3 | TRBV28 | CASSFWAGGNTIYF
TRBJ2-1 | TRBV29-1 | CSVEGQPDTYNEQFF
TRBJ1-2 | TRBV6-5 | CASSYSGAGKYGYTF
TRBJ1-2 | TRBV7-9 | CASSLREDYGYPF
TRBJ1-1 | TRBV5-8 | CASSLEQGIAEAFF
TRBJ1-1 | TRBV9 | CASGVSSGTEAFF
TRBJ1-2 | TRBV2 | CASRSGTDYGYTF
TRBJ1-5 | TRBV18 | CASSSRQLNQPQHF
TRBJ1-4 | TRBV4-3 | CASSPGQGAVLDNEKLFF
TRBJ2-1 | TRBV19 | CASSNRGGGYNEQFF
TRBJ1-4 | TRBV29-1 | CSVEGGGSDEKLFF
TRBJ1-1 | TRBV20-1 | CSAREDSGAFF
TRBJ1-2 | TRBV30 | CAWNLGEGGYTF
TRBJ2-7 | TRBV7-6 | CASSLGNVDEQYF
TRBJ2-5 | TRBV7-2 | CASSLVAGSAETQYF
TRBJ2-1 | TRBV5-6 | CASARAGLYNEQFF
TRBJ2-7 | TRBV4-1 | CASSHLTRLAGFEQYF
TRBJ1-6 | TRBV19 | CATESGTKASPLHF
TRBJ2-5 | TRBV5-1 | CASSSNGAQETQYF
TRBJ2-6 | TRBV30 | CAWSLLNPSGANVLTF
TRBJ1-1 | TRBV30 | CAWSVRVGGTEAFF
TRBJ1-2 | TRBV6-5 | CASSRGTEYYGYTF